This T cell receptor beta chain derives from a study of patients and donors after allogeneic stem cell transplantation. TCRdb fed the RT-PCR reads into MiXCR, producing one record per CDR3 protein. The sample includes 800,000 to 1,000,000 distinct CDR3 sequences, approximately 18% of them seen just once. CDR3 length: 14 residues. V lost 3 bases, J lost 5 bases, and 11 bases lay in between. Germline CDR1 is MNHEY and CDR2 is SVGAGI. The receptor's source is a human donor who was either an allogeneic HSCT recipient or a stem cell or donor lymphocyte infusion donor (not recorded which). It is not recorded whose cells these are; they may come from a transplant donor. The sequenced sample consisted of blood, either unsorted or a sorted T cell fraction (not recorded which). This chain links TRBV6-5 with TRBJ2-1, with D unresolved. The CDR3 spells CASSYLGSNNEQFF. The CDR3 DNA follows: TGTGCCAGCAGTTATCTCGGGTCGAACAATGAGCAGTTCTTC.